Below, 14 T cell receptor beta chains from the same sample are listed, as sequenced in a study of Graves' ophthalmopathy and Graves' hyperthyroidism. Beta-chain TCR CDR3 regions were amplified from RNA transcripts. After a first-round RT-PCR with HTBI primers, a second-round multiplex PCR was run. TCRdb ran MiXCR on the multiplex PCR reads and lists one entry per CDR3 protein. This sample has over a million distinct CDR3 sequences, with around a third found just once. The sequenced sample was peripheral blood or thyroid tissue (not recorded which). All receptors derive from an adult man with Graves' hyperthyroidism.

The chain recombines TRBV20-1 with TRBJ1-2; D uncertain. This CDR3 is built from 14 residues. Per germline, CDR1 DFQATT and CDR2 SNEGSKA (reference sequence). V was shortened by 0 bases and J by 0 bases, with 8 bases between the two germline ends. CDR3 loop: CSARDDGANYGYTF. As DNA, the CDR3 is TGCAGTGCTAGAGACGACGGAGCTAACTATGGCTACACCTTC.

The gene calls are TRBV12-3 or TRBV12-4 and TRBJ1-5, with D possibly being TRBD1 (5 bases). Trimming stripped 5 bases from V and 0 bases from J, with 14 bases between. The length of the CDR3 is 16 residues. The CDR3, as DNA: TGTGCCAGCAGTAATGGGGGGGTAATTAGCAATCAGCCCCAGCATTTT. Translated: CASSNGGVISNQPQHF.

The rearrangement joins TRBV19 to TRBJ1-2, with a tentative D call TRBD1 (5 bases). The V end lost 6 bases, the J end lost 6 bases, and 20 bases lay between the germline ends. Germline-derived CDR1 and CDR2 are LNHDA and SQIVND (reference sequence). The CDR3 runs 15 residues. CDR3 in DNA: TGTGCCAGTAGCGAGGGCGGGGGTGGGTCGCATGGCTACACCTTC. Translated, it gives CASSEGGGGSHGYTF.

The rearrangement links TRBV4-3 to TRBJ2-2; TRBD2 agrees at 11 bases. This CDR3 comprises 21 residues. Germline assignment: CDR1 LGHNA and CDR2 YSLEER. The V gene end was trimmed by 4 bases and the J gene end by 2 bases; junction bases not matched to a gene: 18. CDR3 in amino acids: CASSRKLAGVITDQNTGELFF. The DNA for the CDR3 is TGCGCCAGCAGCCGCAAACTAGCGGGAGTTATTACCGACCAAAACACCGGGGAGCTGTTTTTT.

The genes are TRBV16 and TRBJ2-5; the D gene could be TRBD1 or TRBD2 (5 bases each). The CDR3 extends over 14 amino acids. Looked up from germline, CDR1 is KGHSY and CDR2 is FQNENV. V gave up 5 bases and J gave up 5 bases, with 15 bases separating them. Here the CDR3 DNA reads TGTGCCAGCAGCGCCCGGGGCCTGTGGGAGACCCAGTACTTC. Its translation is CASSARGLWETQYF. Full variable domain (remainder filled in from reference TRBV16 and TRBJ2-5): GEEVAQTPKHLVRGEGQKAKLYCAPIKGHSYVFWYQQVLKNEFKFLISFQNENVFDETGMPKERFSAKCLPNSPCSLEIQATKLEDSAVYFCASSARGLWETQYFGPGTRLLVL.

The chain joins TRBV7-8 to TRBJ2-5; 10 positions match TRBD1. The germline gives CDR1 SGHVS, CDR2 FQNEAQ. V lost 5 bases to trimming and J lost 5 bases; unmatched junction nucleotides: 11. The CDR3 totals 16 residues. CDR3 residues: CASSSTGTGDRETQYF. The CDR3 DNA sequence: TGTGCCAGCAGCAGTACAGGGACAGGGGATCGGGAGACCCAGTACTTC.

V gene TRBV20-1 combines with J gene TRBJ1-6; 7 bases fit TRBD1. This CDR3 comprises 14 residues. V was clipped by 1 base and J by 8 bases; unmatched bases: 5. The V gene's germline CDR1 is DFQATT and CDR2 SNEGSKA (reference sequence). For the CDR3, the DNA is TGCAGTGCTAGAGTTCAGGGGGGGCATTCACCCCTCCACTTT. This translates into CSARVQGGHSPLHF.

This rearrangement joins TRBV11-1 to TRBJ1-2; 8 bases are a match to TRBD1. CDR3 length: 16 amino acids. The J segment lost 6 bases and the V segment lost 6 bases, leaving 15 bases of the junction unmatched. Germline V gene data show CDR1 as SGHAT and CDR2 as FQDESV (reference sequence). The chain's CDR3 is CASSAYPQGAGNGYTF. CDR3 coding DNA: TGTGCCAGCAGTGCTTATCCCCAGGGGGCCGGGAATGGCTACACCTTC.

This clonotype was recorded many times. The chain recombines TRBV7-2 with TRBJ2-7; tentatively, D is TRBD2 (6 bases). The V gene's germline CDR1 is SGHTA and CDR2 FQGNSA. With 1 base removed from V and 6 bases from J, the gap between germline ends came to 19 bases. This CDR3 contains 16 residues. The CDR3 DNA sequence: TGTGCCAGCAGCTTAGAACCGGGGGTCCTAAGTGGCGAGCAGTACTTC. It translates to CASSLEPGVLSGEQYF.

V usage is TRBV5-6 and J usage is TRBJ2-5; D is unclear. This CDR3 is 14 amino acids long. The germline V gene has CDR1 SGHDT and CDR2 YYEEEE. V lost 4 bases to trimming and J lost 4 bases, with 14 bases between them. The CDR3 coding sequence is TGTGCCAGCAGCCGGACCCGAAAGCCAGAGACCCAGTACTTC. The encoded protein is CASSRTRKPETQYF.

This clonotype was detected only a few times. The gene calls are TRBV2 and TRBJ1-6, with a possible D match to TRBD1 (5 bases). The CDR3 is made up of 15 amino acids. The germline V gene encodes CDR1 SNHLY and CDR2 FYNNEI. Between the trimmed V and J ends, which lost 6 bases and 5 bases, there was a span of 14 bases. In DNA, the CDR3 is TGTGCCAGCAGGCAGACCGGGACGGATAATTCACCCCTCCACTTT. Residues: CASRQTGTDNSPLHF.

This sequence joins TRBV10-3 and TRBJ2-6, with 9 bases that match TRBD1. V lost 6 bases to trimming and J lost 2 bases; unmatched junction nucleotides: 5. The CDR3 spans 16 residues. Germline V lookup: CDR1 ENHRY, CDR2 SYGVKD. The CDR3 nucleotides are TGTGCCATCAGGGGACAGGGTTTCCCTGGGGCCAACGTCCTGACTTTC. Its translation is CAIRGQGFPGANVLTF.

CDR3 in amino acids: CAISPAGLAGEGTQYF. CDR3 in DNA: TGTGCCATCAGTCCTGCCGGACTAGCGGGAGAGGGGACCCAGTACTTC. V is TRBV10-3 and J is TRBJ2-5; 13 nucleotides line up with TRBD2. This CDR3 spans 16 amino acids. V lost 5 bases and J lost 7; bases outside the gene matches: 10. Germline V gene data show CDR1 as ENHRY and CDR2 as SYGVKD.

This rearrangement joins TRBV9 to TRBJ2-7, with 7 bases lining up with TRBD2. CDR3 length: 14 amino acids. The germline V gene has CDR1 SGDLS and CDR2 YYNGEE. After removal of 5 bases from V and 2 bases from J, the junction contained 7 bases not matched to a gene. The CDR3 bases are TGTGCCAGCAGTGGGAGGGCCAGGGCCTACGAGCAGTACTTC. Encoded protein: CASSGRARAYEQYF.